This T cell receptor beta chain emerged from a study of blood T cells in healthy people across ages. Study findings and constraints: Diversity estimates drawn from one million T cells were deemed underestimates.

Sample-barcoded 5' priming and a J-beta primer mix drove a second PCR of about 6 to 11 cycles. Unique molecular identifiers of 12 random nucleotides labeled each cDNA. A single record per CDR3 protein comes from TCRdb applying MiXCR to the 5' RACE reads. The sample consists of approximately 780,000 distinct CDR3 sequences, 20% to 30% of them appearing once. This clonotype was found a few times. Its specificity is not known. These sequences were also reported in another study, on T cells of mothers and their children. That paper states: Samples came from a few healthy Caucasian mothers and their six children. The output of TCR recombination is shaped by thymic selection similarly in related and unrelated pairs.

The sequencing sample was made of blood. The sequence came from a boy aged 5-17 years in good health.

DNA for the CDR3: TGTGCCAGCAAGAACCAAGAGACCCAGTACTTC. Protein: CASKNQETQYF. The chain joins TRBV28 to TRBJ2-5; no reliable D call. Germline values: CDR1 MDHEN, CDR2 SYDVKM. Deletions cut 7 bases from V and 0 bases from J, with 3 bases between. The CDR3 loop spans 11 amino acids.